This TCR beta chain is from a study of beta chain features in type 1 diabetes. Per donor, one heparinised blood draw averaged about 116 mL. Central memory, naive, regulatory and stem cell-like memory CD4+ cells were sorted by CD45RO/CCR7/CD25/CD127/CD95/CD27. Reverse transcribing all isolated RNA meant expressed TCRB transcripts were sequenced. Data came from immunoSEQ multiplex PCR; TCRdb stores just in-frame clones and leaves some out. This table holds roughly 500,000 clones, over 25% found once. The CDR3 loop spans 11 amino acids. Trimming took off 0 bases at V and 15 bases at J, with 9 bases between the two ends. Per germline, CDR1 MGHRA and CDR2 YSYEKL.

This TCR was sampled from a man aged 18 to 35 in good health. The rearrangement uses TRBV4-1 and TRBJ2-1, with D uncertain. Input material: naive CD4+ T cells from blood. The CDR3 DNA follows: TGCGCCAGCAGCCAAGATTGGGGTCTGTTCTTC. Its translation is CASSQDWGLFF.